A single TCR beta chain is shown here with its context. This entry comes from a study of OX40 agonist ivuxolimab in advanced cancers. The method was immunoSEQ multiplex PCR; TCRdb's version includes in-frame clones alone and lacks a portion of them. The sample contains roughly 70,000 clones, 91% of which appear only once. Looked up from germline, CDR1 is SNHLY and CDR2 is FYNNEI. The length of the CDR3 is 15 residues. Deletions cut 2 bases from V and 3 bases from J, with 10 bases between. The origin of this receptor is an adult with an advanced solid tumor such as melanoma, head and neck, liver or kidney cancer. Sequences were derived from CD4+ or CD8+ T cells sorted from blood, sampled in a trial of the OX40 agonist ivuxolimab. The genes are TRBV2 and TRBJ1-4; maybe TRBD1 (5 bases). CDR3 bases: TGTGCCAGCAGTGAAATGTTGACAGCTAATGAAAAACTGTTTTTT. Its protein product is CASSEMLTANEKLFF.